This T cell receptor (beta chain) was sequenced during a study of blood T cell repertoires in COVID-19. For the study at large: The origin of the acute and convalescent COVID-19 samples was the United States, Italy and Spain. Sample material is recorded as cDNA or gDNA derived from T cells, B-cell-depleted T cells, or PBMCs.

This CDR3 is built from 16 residues. V was pared by 6 bases and J by 3 bases, with 8 bases of the junction left unmatched. Germline loops: CDR1 SGHVS, CDR2 FQNEAQ. Original analysis: Reference gene primer amplification gave nucleated cell count estimates. The data were produced by immunoSEQ multiplex PCR, yet TCRdb's version contains in-frame clones alone and is incomplete. V and J calls and clone size are as listed in that table; D and trimming were resolved from the DNA. The table has roughly 160,000 clones, around 87% seen once. Seattle-derived patients entered the study during active infection and were followed longitudinally.

Sequencing was done on a sample of peripheral blood. The clonotype originates from a man aged 55 to 69 with COVID-19, enrolled during active disease. This chain uses TRBV7-8 with TRBJ1-5; 10 bases are a match to TRBD1. The CDR3 nucleotides are TGTGCCAGCAGTCCGGGACAGGGGATAATCAATCAGCCCCAGCATTTT. Protein product: CASSPGQGIINQPQHF.